Listed here is a single TCR beta chain. Its antigen is unidentified. These data are taken from a study of OX40 agonist ivuxolimab in advanced cancers. Overall study: Two patients with cutaneous melanoma and one with hepatocellular carcinoma, three in total, showed partial responses. Findings and caveats of the study: At 0.1 to 3.0 mg/kg and by week 6, CD4+ and CD8+ T cells in the blood had expanded clonally.

The repertoire was sequenced with immunoSEQ multiplex PCR; TCRdb's copy has only in-frame clones and lacks some. The top ten hold less than 25% of the sample, which has tens of thousands of clones, roughly 81% seen once. The CDR3 contains 14 residues. Trimming shortened V by 0 bases and J by 5 bases, and 10 bases separated the two germline ends. Germline V lookup: CDR1 LGHNA, CDR2 YNFKEQ. Sample: CD4+ or CD8+ T cells sorted from blood, taken in a trial of the OX40 agonist ivuxolimab. The source is an adult with an advanced solid tumor such as melanoma, head and neck, liver or kidney cancer. The chain employs TRBV4-2 and TRBJ2-5; no firm D call. The DNA of the CDR3 is TGTGCCAGCAGCCAAGACTTGGGTTCGGAGACCCAGTACTTC. Protein: CASSQDLGSETQYF.